Shown below are 16 T cell receptor beta chains from a single sample sequenced in a study of T cell repertoires in cytomegalovirus infection. TCRdb itself ran the reads through MiXCR, one entry per CDR3 protein. This sample has around 750,000 distinct CDR3 sequences, with approximately 29% found just once. No cognate antigen is known for these TCRs. The input for sequencing was cultured CD8+ T cells from PBMCs, taken from culture after CMV antigen stimulation. Receptor source: a human donor in good health (CMV status not recorded). Some clones in this sample may be carry-over from other donors' samples.

This clonotype was counted only a few times. V is TRBV6-5 and J is TRBJ1-1, with a tentative D call TRBD1 (5 bases). Germline V gives CDR1 MNHEY, CDR2 SVGAGI. V dropped 5 bases and J dropped 3 bases, with 13 bases sitting between them. The CDR3 is 14 amino acids. CDR3 in amino acids: CASSAPGPYTEAFF. The CDR3 DNA reads as TGTGCCAGCAGTGCCCCGGGACCATACACTGAAGCTTTCTTT.

This chain uses TRBV5-5 with TRBJ1-1; a possible D gene is TRBD1 (6 bases). Between the trimmed V and J ends, which lost 3 bases and 0 bases, there was a span of 15 bases. The CDR3 length is 16 residues. Germline V lookup: CDR1 SGHKS, CDR2 YYEKEE (reference sequence). The CDR3 coding sequence is TGTGCCAGCAGCTCTTCAGGGGCCCCCATGAACACTGAAGCTTTCTTT. Protein sequence: CASSSSGAPMNTEAFF.

Ten or more counts support this clonotype. The rearrangement uses TRBV7-6 and TRBJ2-2; D not resolved. CDR3 length: 15 residues. V was pared by 5 bases and J by 4 bases, with 14 bases between. CDR1 and CDR2 (germline): SGHVS, FNYEAQ. CDR3 in DNA: TGTGCCAGCAGCACCCGGAGCACGGTCACCGGGGAGCTGTTTTTT. This translates into CASSTRSTVTGELFF.

The sample holds a few counts of this clonotype. The genes are TRBV15 and TRBJ2-7; the D gene is possibly TRBD1 (5 bases). V was pared by 8 bases and J by 3 bases, with 11 bases between. The germline V gene encodes CDR1 LNHNV and CDR2 YYDKDF (reference sequence). The CDR3 sequence is 12 residues long. CDR3 in amino acids: CATSQGSYEQYF. The CDR3 DNA sequence: TGTGCCACCTCCCAGGGAAGCTACGAGCAGTACTTC.

The V and J genes are TRBV6-6 and TRBJ2-7, with D hard to call. CDR3 length: 16 amino acids. Trimming cost V 0 bases and J 2 bases, with 14 bases left between them. In germline, CDR1 is MNHNY, CDR2 SVGAGI (reference sequence). The CDR3 sequence: CASSYSPDGTTYEQYV. CDR3 DNA sequence: TGTGCCAGCAGTTACTCCCCGGACGGAACCACCTACGAGCAGTACGTC.

This clonotype has at least ten counts. V is TRBV7-2 and J is TRBJ1-2, with TRBD1 matching over 8 bases. The germline CDR1 and CDR2 sequences are SGHTA and FQGNSA. V was pared by 0 bases and J by 4 bases, with 10 bases of the junction left unmatched. The CDR3 is 17 residues long. The CDR3 DNA reads as TGTGCCAGCAGCTTAGCGCATCGGACAGGGTACGGCTATGGCTACACCTTC. Protein product: CASSLAHRTGYGYGYTF.

This clonotype was detected only a few times. The chain couples TRBV7-3 to TRBJ2-1; weak D call: TRBD2 (5 bases). From germline, CDR1 is SGHTA and CDR2 FQGTGA. This CDR3 is 15 amino acids long. Trimming stripped 2 bases from V and 6 bases from J, with 14 bases between. CDR3 sequence (DNA): TGTGCCAGCAGCTTATCGGGGTCCCCCCGCAATGAGCAGTTCTTC. Its protein product is CASSLSGSPRNEQFF.

The V call is TRBV5-5, the J call TRBJ2-7; D uncertain. This CDR3 is 14 amino acids long. V was clipped by 4 bases and J by 5 bases, with 16 bases between them. Germline V gives CDR1 SGHKS, CDR2 YYEKEE (reference sequence). As DNA, the CDR3 is TGTGCCAGCAGCGCGGTGGGCGCTTACAACGAGCAGTACTTC. The encoded protein is CASSAVGAYNEQYF.

This clonotype was counted a few times. V is TRBV2 and J is TRBJ2-1; 8 bases agree with TRBD2. The trim removed 4 bases at V and 4 bases at J, leaving 9 bases unmatched. This CDR3 is built from 16 residues. Germline-derived CDR1 and CDR2 are SNHLY and FYNNEI. CDR3 sequence: CASSVERGNPYNEQFF. The CDR3 region has the DNA TGTGCCAGCAGTGTGGAGCGGGGGAACCCGTACAATGAGCAGTTCTTC.

The V and J genes are TRBV7-9 and TRBJ2-7; D is ambiguous. The CDR3 consists of 12 residues. Trimming shortened V by 2 bases and J by 7 bases, and 9 bases separated the two germline ends. CDR1 and CDR2 from the germline V gene are SEHNR and FQNEAQ (reference sequence). The CDR3 DNA follows: TGTGCCAGCAGCTTAAGGTCAGATGAGCAGTACGTC. It specifies CASSLRSDEQYV.

There are many counts of this clonotype. The genes are TRBV6-1 and TRBJ2-1, with D possibly matching TRBD2 (6 bases). Germline CDR1 MNHNS, CDR2 SASEGT. Trimming stripped 0 bases from V and 8 bases from J, with 14 bases between. The CDR3 consists of 15 residues. Here the CDR3 DNA reads TGTGCCAGCAGTGAAGCGCTGGCGACTAGTCATGAGCAGTTCTTC. It specifies CASSEALATSHEQFF.

This clonotype has only a few counts. V usage is TRBV6-1 and J usage is TRBJ2-1, with 10 bases aligning to TRBD2. The ends lost 10 bases at V and 6 bases at J; junction bases unmatched: 9. The CDR3 has 14 residues. Germline assignment: CDR1 MNHNS and CDR2 SASEGT. The CDR3 DNA follows: TGTGCCACCTCCGTCGGGACTAGCGTCAATGAGCAGTTCTTC. Protein sequence: CATSVGTSVNEQFF.

This clonotype was counted only a few times. The chain couples TRBV12-3 or TRBV12-4 to TRBJ1-1; D may be TRBD1 (6 bases). V shed 7 bases and J shed 0 bases, with 12 bases lying between them. This CDR3 comprises 14 residues. CDR3 in DNA: TGTGCCAGCACCCGGGACATAATGAACACTGAAGCTTTCTTT. It yields the protein CASTRDIMNTEAFF.

The chain combines TRBV20-1 with TRBJ2-5; 7 bases map to TRBD2. CDR1 is DFQATT, CDR2 SNEGSKA, per germline (reference sequence). The length of the CDR3 is 16 residues. The CDR3 region is CTPETNYLISGETQYF. The CDR3, as DNA: TGCACTCCTGAGACTAACTACCTAATTAGCGGGGAGACCCAGTACTTC.

This rearrangement joins TRBV7-8 to TRBJ1-1, with 8 bases fitting TRBD1. The CDR3 is made up of 15 amino acids. Germline loops: CDR1 SGHVS, CDR2 FQNEAQ. After removal of 5 bases from V and 1 base from J, the junction contained 6 bases not matched to a gene. Here the CDR3 DNA reads TGTGCCAGCAGCGAAGGACAGGGTACGAACACTGAAGCTTTCTTT. Translating it yields CASSEGQGTNTEAFF.

As regards this clonotype: One end of the junction varies from germline; a read error may be responsible. The rearrangement uses TRBV7-6 and TRBJ2-1; D unresolved. The CDR3 has 14 residues. Germline V gives CDR1 SGHVS, CDR2 FNYEAQ. The CDR3 loop is CASSPTTSYNEQFF. CDR3 nucleotides: TGTGCTAGCAGCCCGACGACTTCATACAATGAGCAGTTCTTC.